The sequence of this T cell receptor beta chain was determined in a study of Graves' ophthalmopathy and Graves' hyperthyroidism. Amplifying from RNA transcripts, the study obtained TCR beta CDR3 regions. HTBI primers served in a first-round RT-PCR, which a second-round multiplex PCR followed. TCRdb processed the multiplex PCR reads anew with MiXCR; each CDR3 protein has one entry. Here the sample spans about 380,000 distinct CDR3 sequences, about 16% being singletons. The CDR3 totals 15 residues. Trimming shortened V by 1 base and J by 0 bases, and 7 bases separated the two germline ends. Findings of the study overall: Blood repertoires reportedly contained most expanded thyroid clonotypes above 0.001 frequency.

This clonotype was picked up many times. Its antigen is unknown. Source material: peripheral blood. This TCR was sampled from a woman aged 18-35 years with stable Graves' hyperthyroidism. J is TRBJ1-3 and V is TRBV12-3 or TRBV12-4, with D possibly being TRBD1 (5 bases). As DNA, the CDR3 is TGTGCCAGCAGTTTAGAGGACACCTCTGGAAACACCATATATTTT. Its translation: CASSLEDTSGNTIYF.